This T cell receptor (beta chain) was documented in a study of CD8 T cells in ankylosing spondylitis. Study conclusions and caveats: In ankylosing spondylitis patients, matched synovial fluid reportedly showed significant enrichment of disease-linked clones. Existing reports had already noted some motif variants in reactive arthritis synovial fluid and blood. A TCR beta motif made of roughly eight highly homologous variants seemed typical of ankylosing spondylitis blood.

TCRdb passed the 5' RACE reads through MiXCR, listing each CDR3 protein once. Among 200,000 to 300,000 distinct CDR3 sequences listed, around 8% were seen once. Germline lookup yields CDR1 SGHTA and CDR2 FQGNSA. This CDR3 region has 14 residues. J was trimmed by 5 bases and V by 4 bases; bases with no gene match: 5. This clonotype was picked up many times. Antigen specificity is unknown. The sample taken for sequencing was blood, either unsorted or a sorted T cell fraction (not recorded which). J is TRBJ1-2 and V is TRBV7-2; 9 bases map to TRBD1. The receptor was isolated from a female donor with ankylosing spondylitis or in good health (not recorded which). CDR3 sequence (DNA): TGTGCCAGCAGCTGGGACAGGGCTTTGTATGGCTACACCTTC. Its protein product is CASSWDRALYGYTF.